Shown below are 24 T cell receptor beta chains from a single sample sequenced in a study of monozygotic twins with inflammatory bowel disease. TCRdb re-analyzed the 5' RACE reads; it lists each CDR3 protein once, without DNA. Its listing shows 400,000 to 500,000 distinct CDR3 sequences. The sequenced sample consisted of blood. The receptors originated from a human donor with ulcerative colitis or Crohn's disease, or a healthy co-twin of an affected twin (not recorded which).

This sequence joins TRBV15 and TRBJ1-6; TCRdb reports TRBD1, a call that lacks DNA to check it against. Germline V gene sequence: CDR1 LNHNV, CDR2 YYDKDF (reference sequence). The CDR3 covers 15 residues. Here the CDR3 reads CATSRYRGSNSPLHF.

This chain connects TRBV5-1 to TRBJ1-1; TCRdb names TRBD1, which stays unverified in the absence of DNA. The CDR3 runs 11 residues. The germline V gene encodes CDR1 SGHRS and CDR2 YFSETQ. The CDR3 loop reads CASSGGGEAFF.

The chain couples TRBV9 to TRBJ2-3; TCRdb calls TRBD2, which cannot be checked without DNA. In germline, CDR1 is SGDLS, CDR2 YYNGEE. The CDR3 has 15 residues. The CDR3 loop reads CASSVTGGLTDTQYF.

The gene calls are TRBV20-1 and TRBJ2-7; TCRdb indicates TRBD1, and absent DNA this call remains unverified. The CDR3 runs to 12 residues. The germline V gene encodes CDR1 DFQATT and CDR2 SNEGSKA (reference sequence). CDR3 protein: CSASDRDDEQYF.

V gene TRBV5-6 combines with J gene TRBJ2-6. The CDR3 covers 15 residues. Germline CDR1 SGHDT, CDR2 YYEEEE. CDR3 sequence: CASSIETAGANVLTF.

The J gene is TRBJ1-4, the V gene TRBV20-1; TCRdb calls TRBD1, which cannot be checked without DNA. Germline V gene sequence: CDR1 DFQATT, CDR2 SNEGSKA (reference sequence). There are 13 residues in the CDR3. This CDR3 is CSASTGAPEKLFF.

The chain is built from TRBV5-4 and TRBJ2-5; TCRdb proposes TRBD2, but this gene call is untestable without DNA. The CDR3 runs to 15 residues. Germline CDR1 and CDR2: SGHNT and YYREEE (reference sequence). The CDR3 sequence is CASSFGLGRGETQYF. The full variable domain, completed using reference TRBV5-4 and TRBJ2-5, is ETGVTQSPTHLIKTRGQQVTLRCSSQSGHNTVSWYQQALGQGPQFIFQYYREEENGRGNFPPRFSGLQFPNYSSELNVNALELDDSALYLCASSFGLGRGETQYFGPGTRLLVL.

The CDR3 sequence is CAISGDRTTEKLFF. The chain is built from TRBV10-3 and TRBJ1-4; TCRdb lists TRBD1, though no DNA is available to test this call. CDR3 size: 14 residues. The germline CDR1 and CDR2 sequences are ENHRY and SYGVKD.

The gene calls are TRBV5-4 and TRBJ2-5; TCRdb's D call of TRBD2 is untestable without DNA. CDR3 length: 16 residues. Germline V lookup: CDR1 SGHNT, CDR2 YYREEE (reference sequence). The CDR3 reads CASSGTPGTRGETQYF.

The CDR3 here is CSVGGRPITDTQYF. This chain joins TRBV29-1 and TRBJ2-3; TCRdb indicates TRBD1, and absent DNA this call remains unverified. Germline V gene lookup returns CDR1 SQVTM and CDR2 ANQGSEA. CDR3 length: 14 residues.

The chain recombines TRBV15 with TRBJ2-1; TCRdb selects TRBD2, and the lack of DNA leaves this call unchecked. The germline CDR1 and CDR2 sequences are LNHNV and YYDKDF (reference sequence). This CDR3 has 15 amino acids. The CDR3 sequence: CATSGGLETYNEQFF. Variable domain in full (rest from reference TRBV15 and TRBJ2-1): DAMVIQNPRYQVTQFGKPVTLSCSQTLNHNVMYWYQQKSSQAPKLLFHYYDKDFNNEADTPDNFQSRRPNTSFCFLDIRSPGLGDTAMYLCATSGGLETYNEQFFGPGTRLTVL.

J is TRBJ2-3 and V is TRBV5-4; TCRdb designates TRBD1, a call that cannot be tested without DNA. Germline V CDR1 and CDR2: SGHNT, YYREEE (reference sequence). CDR3 length: 16 residues. The CDR3 protein is CASSLQGGPSTDTQYF.

The chain has TRBV5-4 and TRBJ2-1; with no DNA, the TCRdb D assignment of TRBD2 cannot be verified. This CDR3 comprises 16 residues. Germline-derived CDR1 and CDR2 are SGHNT and YYREEE (reference sequence). The CDR3 protein is CASSSSGSSLNNEQFF. Using reference TRBV5-4 and TRBJ2-1 for the parts outside the CDR3, the full variable domain is ETGVTQSPTHLIKTRGQQVTLRCSSQSGHNTVSWYQQALGQGPQFIFQYYREEENGRGNFPPRFSGLQFPNYSSELNVNALELDDSALYLCASSSSGSSLNNEQFFGPGTRLTVL.

The CDR3 loop is CSALVLALNTEAFF. The chain links TRBV20-1 to TRBJ1-1. The germline CDR1 and CDR2 sequences are DFQATT and SNEGSKA (reference sequence). The CDR3 contains 14 residues.

The V call is TRBV28, the J call TRBJ2-1; no DNA is available, so the TRBD1 call from TCRdb remains unchecked. The germline V gene has CDR1 MDHEN and CDR2 SYDVKM. This CDR3 region has 13 residues. The CDR3 sequence is CASSRQGAREQFF.

The V gene is TRBV20-1, the J gene TRBJ2-5; as DNA is missing, the TRBD2 call by TCRdb cannot be tested. The V gene's germline CDR1 is DFQATT and CDR2 SNEGSKA (reference sequence). This CDR3 is 17 amino acids long. CDR3: CSARELAGDPYQETQYF.

The rearrangement links TRBV6-5 to TRBJ1-1; the TCRdb D gene call, TRBD1, has no DNA to confirm it. CDR3 size: 13 residues. Germline V gene sequence: CDR1 MNHEY, CDR2 SVGAGI. The CDR3 sequence: CASTNTGVAEAFF.

The chain couples TRBV9 to TRBJ1-2; as DNA is missing, the TRBD1 call by TCRdb cannot be tested. The CDR3 loop spans 14 amino acids. In germline, CDR1 is SGDLS, CDR2 YYNGEE. CDR3 sequence: CASSPSTGNYGYTF.

This chain joins TRBV11-2 and TRBJ2-7; without DNA, the TCRdb call of TRBD2 cannot be checked. The germline gives CDR1 SGHAT, CDR2 FQNNGV. The CDR3 has 18 amino acids. CDR3: CASSLVGVAGAGRYEQYF.

This chain links TRBV5-1 with TRBJ2-7; the TCRdb D gene call, TRBD2, has no DNA to confirm it. Germline V CDR1 and CDR2: SGHRS, YFSETQ. CDR3 size: 17 residues. CDR3 sequence reads: CASSFQSASGASYEQYF.

The chain combines TRBV27 with TRBJ1-6; TCRdb reports TRBD1, a call that lacks DNA to check it against. Germline assignment: CDR1 MNHEY and CDR2 SMNVEV (reference sequence). This CDR3 spans 15 amino acids. The CDR3 loop reads CASSHRDRYNSPLHF.

This sequence joins TRBV7-2 and TRBJ2-7; the TRBD1 assignment by TCRdb is unverifiable without DNA. Germline-derived CDR1 and CDR2 are SGHTA and FQGNSA. The CDR3 runs 14 residues. The CDR3 sequence: CASSSSDRPYEQYF.

CDR3 sequence reads: CATSFRDSNQPQHF. The chain couples TRBV24-1 to TRBJ1-5; no DNA is available, so the TRBD1 call from TCRdb remains unchecked. CDR3 length: 14 amino acids. CDR1 is KGHDR and CDR2 is SFDVKD in the germline V gene.

The chain uses TRBV5-1 and TRBJ2-5. Per germline, CDR1 SGHRS and CDR2 YFSETQ. This CDR3 spans 15 amino acids. CDR3 protein: CVSSLGAGQEETQYF.